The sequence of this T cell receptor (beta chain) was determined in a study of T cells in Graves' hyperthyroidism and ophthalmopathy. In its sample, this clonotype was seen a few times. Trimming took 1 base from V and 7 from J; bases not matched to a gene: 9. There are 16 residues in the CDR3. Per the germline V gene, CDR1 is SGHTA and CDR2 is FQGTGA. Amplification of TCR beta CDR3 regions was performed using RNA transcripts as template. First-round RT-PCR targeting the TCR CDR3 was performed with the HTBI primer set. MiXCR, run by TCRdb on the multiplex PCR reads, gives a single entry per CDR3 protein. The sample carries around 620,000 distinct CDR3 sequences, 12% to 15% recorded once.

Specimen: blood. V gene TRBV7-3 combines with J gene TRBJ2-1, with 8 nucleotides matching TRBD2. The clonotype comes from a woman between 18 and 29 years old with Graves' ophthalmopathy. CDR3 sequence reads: CASSLKGSGSWNEQFF. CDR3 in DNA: TGTGCCAGCAGCTTAAAGGGGAGCGGGAGTTGGAATGAGCAGTTCTTC.